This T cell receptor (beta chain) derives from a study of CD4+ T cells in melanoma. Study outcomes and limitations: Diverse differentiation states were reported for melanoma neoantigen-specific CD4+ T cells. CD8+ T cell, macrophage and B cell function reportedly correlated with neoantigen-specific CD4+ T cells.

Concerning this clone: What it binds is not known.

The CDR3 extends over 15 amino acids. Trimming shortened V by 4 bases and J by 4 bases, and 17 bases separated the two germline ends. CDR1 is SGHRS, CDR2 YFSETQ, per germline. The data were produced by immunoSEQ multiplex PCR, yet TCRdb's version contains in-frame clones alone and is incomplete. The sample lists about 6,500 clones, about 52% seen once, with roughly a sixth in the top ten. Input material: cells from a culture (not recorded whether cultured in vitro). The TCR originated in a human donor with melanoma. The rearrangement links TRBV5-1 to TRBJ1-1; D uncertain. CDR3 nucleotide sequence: TGCGCCAGCAGCCCTGGGCGAAGCTCCAGCACTGAAGCTTTCTTT. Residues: CASSPGRSSSTEAFF.